The next 17 T cell receptor beta chains were all read from a single sample in a study of T cell responses to AZD1222 COVID-19 vaccine. This table comes from immunoSEQ multiplex PCR, and its TCRdb copy is limited to in-frame clones, with some not included. The table has about 130,000 clones, approximately 85% seen once; the top ten hold about 6%. The sample here was peripheral blood, taken 28 days after the second AZD1222 dose. Receptor source: an adult who received the AZD1222 COVID-19 vaccine.

The chain carries TRBV30 and TRBJ1-5; D is unclear. This CDR3 spans 13 amino acids. V dropped 4 bases and J dropped 1 base, with 8 bases sitting between them. In germline, CDR1 is GTSNPN, CDR2 SVGIG (reference sequence). The CDR3 DNA follows: TGTGCCTGGACCTTAGACAGCAATCAGCCCCAGCATTTT. This codes for CAWTLDSNQPQHF.

This clone came up a few times. The DNA for the CDR3 is TGTGCCAGCACCCGGACAGGGACTAATTCACCCCTCCACTTT. This gives the protein CASTRTGTNSPLHF. This chain joins TRBV5-4 and TRBJ1-6; 8 bases fit TRBD1. The CDR3 extends over 14 amino acids. V was clipped by 6 bases and J by 6 bases; unmatched bases: 5. Germline loops: CDR1 SGHNT, CDR2 YYREEE (reference sequence). The full variable domain, its missing parts supplied by reference TRBV5-4 and TRBJ1-6, is ETGVTQSPTHLIKTRGQQVTLRCSSQSGHNTVSWYQQALGQGPQFIFQYYREEENGRGNFPPRFSGLQFPNYSSELNVNALELDDSALYLCASTRTGTNSPLHFGNGTRLTVT.

The rearrangement links TRBV7-9 to TRBJ2-1, with D unresolved. Trimming removed 5 bases at V and 7 bases at J, with 15 bases between. Germline lookup yields CDR1 SEHNR and CDR2 FQNEAQ (reference sequence). This CDR3 is 14 amino acids long. The CDR3 region is CASSPGRLGNEQFF. The CDR3 DNA sequence: TGTGCCAGCAGCCCGGGCCGTTTAGGGAATGAGCAGTTCTTC.

This chain connects TRBV4-2 to TRBJ1-1; D gene ambiguous. The CDR3 sequence is 14 residues long. V shed 3 bases and J shed 3 bases, with 11 bases lying between them. The germline V gene encodes CDR1 LGHNA and CDR2 YNFKEQ. CDR3 loop: CASSQSRAYTEAFF. CDR3 sequence (DNA): TGTGCCAGCAGCCAGTCGAGGGCTTACACTGAAGCTTTCTTT.

This chain connects TRBV19 to TRBJ2-1; the D is unclear. V lost 6 bases and J 8 bases, leaving 17 bases between the germline ends. The CDR3 runs 14 residues. From germline, CDR1 is LNHDA and CDR2 SQIVND (reference sequence). The CDR3: CASRDGPGSHEQFF. The CDR3 DNA follows: TGTGCCAGTAGGGATGGACCGGGTAGCCATGAGCAGTTCTTC.

The CDR3 DNA is TGCGCCAGCAGCTTCTCGCTCCGGGACGGAGCCTACGAGCAGTACTTC. Encoded protein: CASSFSLRDGAYEQYF. The chain is built from TRBV5-1 and TRBJ2-7, with D perhaps given as TRBD1 or TRBD2 (5 bases each). Germline values: CDR1 SGHRS, CDR2 YFSETQ. The V and J ends lost 2 bases and 2 bases respectively, with 17 bases between them. CDR3 length: 16 residues.

This clone was detected a few times. The CDR3 is CASTYTGPRNSPLHF. CDR3 nucleotides: TGTGCCAGCACTTATACAGGGCCAAGAAATTCACCCCTCCACTTT. The V gene is TRBV6-5, the J gene TRBJ1-6, with D perhaps TRBD1 (6 bases). Germline CDR1 reads MNHEY; CDR2 reads SVGAGI. This CDR3 is 15 amino acids long. V lost 7 bases to trimming and J lost 7 bases, with 17 bases between them.

The chain joins TRBV5-1 to TRBJ1-1, with D unclear. The CDR3 has 14 amino acids. Trimming stripped 4 bases from V and 7 bases from J, with 17 bases between. The germline gives CDR1 SGHRS, CDR2 YFSETQ. In nucleotides, the CDR3 is TGCGCCAGCAGCACTAGTGGGGTGAATCTTGAAGCTTTCTTT. Protein: CASSTSGVNLEAFF.

Only a few counts were recorded for this clone. The genes are TRBV7-9 and TRBJ1-2; TRBD1 matches at 8 bases. Per the germline V gene, CDR1 is SEHNR and CDR2 is FQNEAQ (reference sequence). The CDR3 contains 16 residues. The trim removed 1 base at V and 8 bases at J, leaving 12 bases unmatched. The CDR3 protein is CASSLGTGRSYGGYTF. The CDR3 region has the DNA TGTGCCAGCAGCTTAGGGACAGGGAGGTCCTATGGAGGCTACACCTTC.

The CDR3 sequence: CASSGAASGYGYTF. The DNA of the CDR3 is TGTGCCAGCAGTGGGGCAGCATCCGGCTATGGCTACACCTTC. The chain recombines TRBV2 with TRBJ1-2; the D is unclear. V was shortened by 4 bases and J by 4 bases, with 13 bases between the two germline ends. Per germline, CDR1 SNHLY and CDR2 FYNNEI. The CDR3 covers 14 residues. Complete variable domain (other parts from reference TRBV2 and TRBJ1-2): EPEVTQTPSHQVTQMGQEVILRCVPISNHLYFYWYRQILGQKVEFLVSFYNNEISEKSEIFDDQFSVERPDGSNFTLKIRSTKLEDSAMYFCASSGAASGYGYTFGSGTRLTVV.

The V gene is TRBV19, the J gene TRBJ1-3; D uncertain. Germline assignment: CDR1 LNHDA and CDR2 SQIVND (reference sequence). This CDR3 region has 13 residues. V lost 4 bases to trimming and J lost 0 bases, with 4 bases between them. The CDR3 sequence is CASSKVSGNTIYF. In DNA form, the CDR3 reads TGTGCCAGTAGTAAGGTCTCTGGAAACACCATATATTTT.

This chain uses TRBV19 with TRBJ2-2; 8 positions agree with TRBD1. CDR3 length: 14 amino acids. The ends lost 11 bases at V and 8 bases at J; junction bases unmatched: 13. Germline loops: CDR1 LNHDA, CDR2 SQIVND (reference sequence). CDR3 loop: CAVKAQGAMGELFF. In nucleotides, the CDR3 is TGTGCCGTCAAAGCCCAGGGGGCGATGGGGGAGCTGTTTTTT. The full variable domain, its missing parts supplied by reference TRBV19 and TRBJ2-2, is DGGITQSPKYLFRKEGQNVTLSCEQNLNHDAMYWYRQDPGQGLRLIYYSQIVNDFQKGDIAEGYSVSREKKESFPLTVTSAQKNPTAFYLCAVKAQGAMGELFFGEGSRLTVL.

The CDR3 nucleotides are TGTGCCAGCAGGGTATGGACAGGGGACACCGGGGAGCTGTTTTTT. Translation gives CASRVWTGDTGELFF. The chain links TRBV11-2 to TRBJ2-2; 9 bases align to TRBD1. With 6 bases clipped from V and 3 bases from J, the junction kept 5 bases outside the gene matches. The CDR3 sequence is 15 residues long. CDR1 SGHAT and CDR2 FQNNGV come from the germline V gene.

The chain recombines TRBV5-5 with TRBJ1-1; 9 nucleotides agree with TRBD1. The V segment lost 2 bases and the J segment 6 bases; nucleotides outside the gene matches: 2. The CDR3 contains 13 residues. From germline, CDR1 is SGHKS and CDR2 YYEKEE (reference sequence). This chain's CDR3 is CASSFTGGSEAFF. The CDR3 coding sequence is TGTGCCAGCAGCTTTACAGGGGGCTCTGAAGCTTTCTTT.

This clone was counted between two and nine times. This chain uses TRBV5-4 with TRBJ2-2; D gene uncertain. Germline lookup yields CDR1 SGHNT and CDR2 YYREEE (reference sequence). V lost 0 bases and J lost 0, with 6 bases in between. The CDR3 runs 15 residues. The DNA of the CDR3 is TGTGCCAGCAGCTTGGGGCCCACGAACACCGGGGAGCTGTTTTTT. Translating gives CASSLGPTNTGELFF.

The rearrangement links TRBV19 to TRBJ1-1; D remains ambiguous. V shed 5 bases and J shed 8 bases, with 12 bases lying between them. The CDR3 runs to 12 residues. Germline-derived CDR1 and CDR2 are LNHDA and SQIVND (reference sequence). As DNA, the CDR3 is TGTGCCAGTAGTCAACCGGACGCAGAAGCTTTCTTT. Translated: CASSQPDAEAFF.

The chain uses TRBV5-1 and TRBJ1-1, with TRBD1 matching 8 bases. V was pared by 0 bases and J by 5 bases, with 9 bases of the junction left unmatched. The germline V gene has CDR1 SGHRS and CDR2 YFSETQ. This CDR3 is built from 16 residues. The CDR3 loop reads CASSLGAGGMRTEAFF. CDR3 nucleotide sequence: TGCGCCAGCAGCTTGGGGGCAGGGGGCATGAGGACTGAAGCTTTCTTT.